This T cell receptor beta chain is from a study of T cell responses to AZD1222 COVID-19 vaccine. Study-wide results and caveats: Without day 14 samples, only post-peak T cell repertoires were studied.

About this clone: The antigen is unknown.

TCRdb's table, derived via immunoSEQ multiplex PCR, lists solely in-frame clones and lacks some. Counted here are 110,000 or so clones, approximately 85% occurring once; the ten biggest clones make up approximately 8.8%. Per germline, CDR1 LGHDT and CDR2 YNNKEL (reference sequence). V lost 3 bases to trimming and J lost 8 bases; unmatched junction nucleotides: 9. CDR3 length equals 14 residues. The sequenced sample was peripheral blood, obtained on day 0 of AZD1222 vaccination. The rearrangement uses TRBV3-1 (or the pseudogene TRBV3-2) and TRBJ1-2, with 7 bases identical to TRBD1. The clonotype was recovered from an adult in good health. This CDR3 is CASSHRDSSFGYTF. CDR3 nucleotide sequence: TGTGCCAGCAGCCATCGGGACAGTTCTTTCGGCTACACCTTC.